A selection of T cell receptor beta chains follows, all from one sample in a study of T cell responses to AZD1222 COVID-19 vaccine. Measured with immunoSEQ multiplex PCR; TCRdb has only the in-frame clones, and not every one. The table has 90,000 to 150,000 clones, 91% seen once; the top ten hold approximately 4.9%. Material: peripheral blood, obtained on day 0 of AZD1222 vaccination. Receptor source: an adult in good health. The conserved cysteine and the conserved F or W are not part of the CDR3 here.

j_call | cdr3_length | v_call | cdr3_aa
TRBJ1-6 | 13 | TRBV4-2 | ASSQDRGSGSPLH
TRBJ1-1 | 13 | TRBV9 | ASSVGLPGNTEAF
TRBJ1-2 | 10 | TRBV6-2/TRBV6-3 | ASSSGSYGYT
TRBJ2-7 | 14 | TRBV9 | ASSVAPTKSSYEQY
TRBJ2-3 | 10 | TRBV6-5 | ASRKGTDTQY
TRBJ2-7 | 11 | TRBV5-4 | ASSLSGRYEQY
TRBJ2-3 | 13 | TRBV7-9 | ASSQQGGGPDTQY
TRBJ1-2 | 14 | TRBV13 | ASSLGTPGLRGGYT
TRBJ2-7 | 13 | TRBV28 | ASSFGGLYSYEQY
TRBJ2-2 | 16 | TRBV5-6 | ASSSALLQRGWAGELF
TRBJ2-7 | 12 | TRBV30 | AGDAGGYSYEQY
TRBJ1-3 | 12 | TRBV7-8 | ASSLVGSRNTIY
TRBJ1-3 | 14 | TRBV7-2 | ASSLATLHPGNTIY
TRBJ2-7 | 14 | TRBV19 | ASSTRAGTPTYEQY
TRBJ2-5 | 11 | TRBV6-5 | ASSSTSQETQY